One and the same sample provided the 32 T cell receptor beta chains below, sequenced in a study of OX40 agonist ivuxolimab in advanced cancers. Clones were sequenced by immunoSEQ multiplex PCR, and TCRdb holds only the in-frame ones, with some missing. Among 50,000 to 65,000 clones, about four fifths were seen once, and the ten largest hold over 0.95%. Sequenced material: CD4+ or CD8+ T cells sorted from blood, taken in a trial of the OX40 agonist ivuxolimab. The origin of the receptors is an adult with an advanced solid tumor such as melanoma, head and neck, liver or kidney cancer.

This clone was detected many times. V gene TRBV5-1 combines with J gene TRBJ2-7; the D gene is possibly TRBD1 (5 bases). With 2 bases removed from V and 3 bases from J, the gap between germline ends came to 36 bases. The CDR3 length is 22 residues. CDR1 SGHRS and CDR2 YFSETQ come from the germline V gene. CDR3: CASSFEFRVSPQGSAGVYEQYF. CDR3 coding DNA: TGCGCCAGCAGCTTCGAATTTCGTGTCTCTCCCCAGGGATCCGCTGGGGTCTACGAGCAGTACTTC.

CDR3 region: CASSLEVGEKLFF. The CDR3 region has the DNA TGCGCCAGCAGCTTGGAGGTGGGGGAAAAACTGTTTTTT. The rearrangement uses TRBV5-1 and TRBJ1-4; D call uncertain. The V end was cut by 0 bases, the J end by 8 bases, with 8 bases between. CDR1 and CDR2 (germline): SGHRS, YFSETQ. This CDR3 comprises 13 residues.

This clone was seen only a few times. The chain recombines TRBV19 with TRBJ1-6; D remains ambiguous. Trimming took off 4 bases at V and 3 bases at J, with 19 bases between the two ends. Germline V CDR1 and CDR2: LNHDA, SQIVND (reference sequence). The CDR3 consists of 18 residues. CDR3 sequence: CASSTARPRLNYNSPLHF. CDR3 nucleotides: TGTGCCAGTAGTACCGCCCGACCCCGACTAAACTATAATTCACCCCTCCACTTT.

The chain carries TRBV4-1 and TRBJ1-1, with D hard to call. The germline V and J ends were trimmed by 0 bases and 0 bases, with 8 bases remaining between them. Germline-derived CDR1 and CDR2 are MGHRA and YSYEKL. This CDR3 contains 15 residues. CDR3 loop: CASSQELVVNTEAFF. For the CDR3, the DNA is TGCGCCAGCAGCCAAGAATTAGTGGTGAACACTGAAGCTTTCTTT.

The rearrangement links TRBV7-6 to TRBJ2-1; 12 nucleotides line up with TRBD2. The V and J ends lost 4 bases and 5 bases, in that order; junction bases with no gene match: 3. Germline CDR1 SGHVS, CDR2 FNYEAQ. There are 15 residues in the CDR3. The CDR3 DNA is TGTGCCAGCAGCTCACTAGCGGGGGGTCACAATGAGCAGTTCTTC. It specifies CASSSLAGGHNEQFF.

The chain joins TRBV27 to TRBJ1-5; D perhaps matches TRBD1 (5 bases). Germline V CDR1 and CDR2: MNHEY, SMNVEV (reference sequence). The CDR3 covers 14 residues. V lost 1 base to trimming and J lost 2 bases, with 6 bases between them. CDR3: CASSLLGGNQPQHF. CDR3 sequence (DNA): TGTGCCAGCAGTTTATTGGGGGGCAATCAGCCCCAGCATTTT.

The chain combines TRBV6-5 with TRBJ1-1; D might be TRBD1 (6 bases). Deletions cut 9 bases from V and 1 base from J, with 12 bases between. This CDR3 region has 13 residues. Per the germline V gene, CDR1 is MNHEY and CDR2 is SVGAGI. In nucleotides, the CDR3 is TGTGCCAGTCACAGGGTGGGGAACACTGAAGCTTTCTTT. Its protein product is CASHRVGNTEAFF.

The chain recombines TRBV30 with TRBJ1-1; 12 nucleotides match TRBD1. Germline loops: CDR1 GTSNPN, CDR2 SVGIG (reference sequence). The CDR3 runs 18 residues. After removal of 2 bases from V and 1 base from J, the junction contained 11 bases not matched to a gene. The CDR3 loop is CAWSKGPGQGAWNTEAFF. The CDR3 DNA sequence: TGTGCCTGGAGTAAAGGGCCGGGACAGGGGGCGTGGAACACTGAAGCTTTCTTT.

The chain couples TRBV13 to TRBJ1-1; 9 bases agree with TRBD1. Losses at the gene ends were 5 bases for V and 10 bases for J; bases not matched to a gene: 8. From germline, CDR1 is PRHDT and CDR2 FYEKMQ (reference sequence). CDR3 size: 13 residues. The CDR3 nucleotides are TGTGCCAGCAGCCAACGGCTGACAGGGGGAGCTTTCTTT. Translating gives CASSQRLTGGAFF.

The chain uses TRBV5-1 and TRBJ2-2, with D perhaps matching TRBD2 (5 bases). Germline V gene lookup returns CDR1 SGHRS and CDR2 YFSETQ. V shed 0 bases and J shed 11 bases, with 8 bases lying between them. The CDR3 runs to 12 residues. The CDR3 region has the DNA TGCGCCAGCAGCTTGGCGGGGAACGAGCTGTTTTTT. Its protein is CASSLAGNELFF.

The V gene is TRBV30, the J gene TRBJ2-1, with 8 bases that match TRBD2. The CDR3 consists of 17 residues. V shed 2 bases and J 6 bases; nucleotides not matched to a gene: 15. The V gene's germline CDR1 is GTSNPN and CDR2 SVGIG (reference sequence). The CDR3: CAWSTGRGGAGGNEQFF. The CDR3 region has the DNA TGTGCCTGGAGTACCGGACGGGGCGGCGCGGGGGGCAATGAGCAGTTCTTC.

The J gene is TRBJ1-2, the V gene TRBV6-1; a weak D match, TRBD1 (6 bases). This CDR3 has 14 amino acids. Trimming removed 5 bases from V and 3 bases from J, with 13 bases in between. Per germline, CDR1 MNHNS and CDR2 SASEGT. CDR3 amino acids: CASSRTDEHYGYTF. In nucleotides, the CDR3 is TGTGCCAGCAGTAGGACAGATGAGCACTATGGCTACACCTTC.

The J gene is TRBJ1-6, the V gene TRBV9; perhaps TRBD1 as D (5 bases). Germline-derived CDR1 and CDR2 are SGDLS and YYNGEE. V was cut by 0 bases and J by 10 bases, with 11 bases left in between. CDR3 length: 14 residues. This CDR3 is CASSVVGAGSPLHF. The CDR3 DNA is TGTGCCAGCAGCGTAGTAGGGGCCGGGTCACCCCTCCACTTT. Combining the CDR3 with reference TRBV9 and TRBJ1-6 gives the whole variable domain DSGVTQTPKHLITATGQRVTLRCSPRSGDLSVYWYQQSLDQGLQFLIQYYNGEERAKGNILERFSAQQFPDLHSELNLSSLELGDSALYFCASSVVGAGSPLHFGNGTRLTVT.

The rearrangement joins TRBV4-2 to TRBJ2-3, with D unclear. The CDR3 sequence is 13 residues long. Germline CDR1 LGHNA, CDR2 YNFKEQ. The ends were cut back, 1 base at V and 4 bases at J, with 6 bases in the middle. The CDR3, as DNA: TGTGCCAGCAGCCAAGGCTTTCCAGATACGCAGTATTTT. It specifies CASSQGFPDTQYF.

This chain connects TRBV2 to TRBJ2-5, with D possibly matching TRBD2 (7 bases). Germline CDR1 is SNHLY and CDR2 is FYNNEI. V dropped 0 bases and J dropped 5 bases, with 10 bases sitting between them. The CDR3 totals 14 residues. CDR3 DNA: TGTGCCAGCAGTGAAGCGGGGGGGGGCGAGACCCAGTACTTC. Translated: CASSEAGGGETQYF.

This clone was counted a few times. The gene calls are TRBV5-1 and TRBJ2-3; 8 bases line up with TRBD2. Germline V gene sequence: CDR1 SGHRS, CDR2 YFSETQ. The CDR3 extends over 17 amino acids. The J segment lost 4 bases and the V segment lost 4 bases, leaving 14 bases of the junction unmatched. The DNA of the CDR3 is TGCGCCAGCAGCATTCCGGTTGACGGGGGGGCCCCAGATACGCAGTATTTT. Protein sequence: CASSIPVDGGAPDTQYF.

This rearrangement joins TRBV12-5 to TRBJ1-4; tentative D call: TRBD1 (6 bases). This CDR3 region has 15 residues. V was pared by 5 bases and J by 6 bases, with 16 bases between. Germline lookup yields CDR1 LGHNT and CDR2 FRNRAP. As DNA, the CDR3 is TGTGCTAGTGGTGCTCCCAGGGGTCTTGATGAAAAACTGTTTTTT. Protein sequence: CASGAPRGLDEKLFF.

This sequence joins TRBV27 and TRBJ1-1; tentatively, D is TRBD1 (6 bases). The CDR3 contains 15 residues. V lost 2 bases and J lost 5, with 15 bases in between. Germline values: CDR1 MNHEY, CDR2 SMNVEV (reference sequence). For the CDR3, the DNA is TGTGCCAGCAGTTTACGGGCCAGGGGAGGAACTGAAGCTTTCTTT. Translating it yields CASSLRARGGTEAFF.

The rearrangement links TRBV7-8 to TRBJ2-3, with 14 bases lining up with TRBD2. Losses at the gene ends were 3 bases for V and 4 bases for J; bases not matched to a gene: 3. The length of the CDR3 is 16 residues. Per germline, CDR1 SGHVS and CDR2 FQNEAQ. CDR3 region: CASSFTTSGGADTQYF. CDR3 bases: TGTGCCAGCAGCTTTACGACTAGCGGGGGGGCAGATACGCAGTATTTT.

The chain links TRBV2 to TRBJ1-1; 8 bases align to TRBD1. The ends lost 10 bases at V and 2 bases at J; junction bases unmatched: 6. The CDR3 consists of 13 residues. Germline lookup yields CDR1 SNHLY and CDR2 FYNNEI. The CDR3 DNA reads as TGTGCCACCGCGACAGGGGCAAACACTGAAGCTTTCTTT. Translation gives CATATGANTEAFF. Full variable domain (rest looked up from reference TRBV2 and TRBJ1-1): EPEVTQTPSHQVTQMGQEVILRCVPISNHLYFYWYRQILGQKVEFLVSFYNNEISEKSEIFDDQFSVERPDGSNFTLKIRSTKLEDSAMYFCATATGANTEAFFGQGTRLTVV.

This chain uses TRBV7-8 with TRBJ1-5; D gene uncertain. Germline lookup yields CDR1 SGHVS and CDR2 FQNEAQ. Trimming removed 2 bases at V and 4 bases at J, with 9 bases between. The CDR3 is 14 amino acids. The CDR3 region is CASSLTGGNQPQHF. For the CDR3, the DNA is TGTGCCAGCAGCTTAACTGGCGGAAATCAGCCCCAGCATTTT.

The V and J genes are TRBV6-1 and TRBJ2-7, with D perhaps TRBD2 (6 bases). The CDR3 is 14 residues long. Germline V gives CDR1 MNHNS, CDR2 SASEGT. Trimming left V 4 bases short and J 7 bases short, with 17 bases between. CDR3 DNA sequence: TGTGCCAGCAGTGGCGGGACCCTCGAAGGAGAGCAGTACTTC. Its protein is CASSGGTLEGEQYF.

The V call is TRBV5-1, the J call TRBJ1-5; D not certain. Looked up from germline, CDR1 is SGHRS and CDR2 is YFSETQ. V was pared by 0 bases and J by 2 bases, with 12 bases between. The CDR3 covers 16 residues. Here the CDR3 reads CASSLEGGIGNQPQHF. The CDR3 DNA reads TGCGCCAGCAGCTTGGAGGGAGGGATTGGCAATCAGCCCCAGCATTTT.

The chain has TRBV5-4 and TRBJ2-2; D may be TRBD2 (5 bases). The CDR3 consists of 16 residues. V lost 4 bases and J lost 0, with 13 bases in between. CDR1 is SGHNT, CDR2 YYREEE, per germline (reference sequence). CDR3 nucleotides: TGTGCCAGCAGCCTGGAGGCCTACTCGAACACCGGGGAGCTGTTTTTT. This translates into CASSLEAYSNTGELFF.

A note on this clone: The same CDR3 arises from other DNA sequences in this sample as well. This chain uses TRBV7-8 with TRBJ2-1; 7 bases are a match to TRBD1. The V gene end was trimmed by 5 bases and the J gene end by 6 bases; junction bases not matched to a gene: 4. The CDR3 sequence is 13 residues long. Germline V CDR1 and CDR2: SGHVS, FQNEAQ. CDR3 in amino acids: CASSGRQGNEQFF. The DNA of the CDR3 is TGTGCCAGCAGCGGACGACAGGGCAATGAGCAGTTCTTC.

V and J are TRBV11-2 and TRBJ1-4; TRBD1 aligns across 9 bases. Germline assignment: CDR1 SGHAT and CDR2 FQNNGV. J gave up 4 bases and V 6 bases, and 3 bases lay outside the gene matches. The CDR3 extends over 14 amino acids. The CDR3 nucleotides are TGTGCCAGCAGAGGGACAGGGCTTAATGAAAAACTGTTTTTT. Residues: CASRGTGLNEKLFF. Variable domain in full (rest from reference TRBV11-2 and TRBJ1-4): EAGVAQSPRYKIIEKRQSVAFWCNPISGHATLYWYQQILGQGPKLLIQFQNNGVVDDSQLPKDRFSAERLKGVDSTLKIQPAKLEDSAVYLCASRGTGLNEKLFFGSGTQLSVL.

This clone has a handful of counts. The chain recombines TRBV28 with TRBJ2-7, with D possibly being TRBD1 (6 bases). Germline CDR1 is MDHEN and CDR2 is SYDVKM. The ends were cut back, 7 bases at V and 0 bases at J, with 13 bases in the middle. The CDR3 runs to 14 residues. The CDR3 reads CASINQGSSYEQYF. For the CDR3, the DNA is TGTGCCAGCATCAACCAGGGGAGCTCCTACGAGCAGTACTTC. Full variable domain (outside the CDR3, taken from reference TRBV28 and TRBJ2-7): DVKVTQSSRYLVKRTGEKVFLECVQDMDHENMFWYRQDPGLGLRLIYFSYDVKMKEKGDIPEGYSVSREKKERFSLILESASTNQTSMYLCASINQGSSYEQYFGPGTRLTVT.

The rearrangement uses TRBV11-2 and TRBJ1-1; D might be TRBD1 (5 bases). The length of the CDR3 is 16 residues. Germline loops: CDR1 SGHAT, CDR2 FQNNGV. Between the trimmed V and J ends, which lost 4 bases and 6 bases, there was a span of 21 bases. CDR3 sequence reads: CASSSSPRGEQSEAFF. The CDR3 bases are TGTGCCAGCAGCTCTAGCCCCCGGGGGGAACAATCTGAAGCTTTCTTT.

The V call is TRBV7-8, the J call TRBJ1-1; unclear D gene. Germline loops: CDR1 SGHVS, CDR2 FQNEAQ. V was trimmed by 5 bases and J by 1 base, leaving 11 bases between them. The CDR3 length is 14 residues. CDR3 in DNA: TGTGCCAGCAGCCCCCTCGAGACGAACACTGAAGCTTTCTTT. Translated: CASSPLETNTEAFF.

V gene TRBV19 combines with J gene TRBJ1-2, with TRBD1 matching 9 bases. V was clipped by 7 bases and J by 1 base; unmatched bases: 4. The CDR3 contains 14 residues. Germline CDR1 and CDR2: LNHDA and SQIVND (reference sequence). The CDR3 region has the DNA TGTGCCAGTACCCCGGACAGGGGTAACTATGGCTACACCTTC. This encodes CASTPDRGNYGYTF.

Remarks on this clone: Other nucleotide sequences from this sample produce the same CDR3. The chain couples TRBV19 to TRBJ2-7; D remains unclear. The CDR3 consists of 11 residues. CDR1 LNHDA and CDR2 SQIVND come from the germline V gene (reference sequence). Trimming cost V 1 base and J 4 bases, with 2 bases left between them. The CDR3: CASSIGYEQYF. CDR3 nucleotide sequence: TGTGCCAGTAGTATAGGGTACGAGCAGTACTTC.

This chain connects TRBV13 to TRBJ1-3; perhaps TRBD1 as D (6 bases). Per the germline V gene, CDR1 is PRHDT and CDR2 is FYEKMQ (reference sequence). The V and J ends lost 5 bases and 0 bases respectively, with 14 bases between them. This CDR3 region has 16 residues. CDR3 protein: CASSKGDTYSGNTIYF. For the CDR3, the DNA is TGTGCCAGCAGCAAAGGGGACACCTACTCTGGAAACACCATATATTTT.